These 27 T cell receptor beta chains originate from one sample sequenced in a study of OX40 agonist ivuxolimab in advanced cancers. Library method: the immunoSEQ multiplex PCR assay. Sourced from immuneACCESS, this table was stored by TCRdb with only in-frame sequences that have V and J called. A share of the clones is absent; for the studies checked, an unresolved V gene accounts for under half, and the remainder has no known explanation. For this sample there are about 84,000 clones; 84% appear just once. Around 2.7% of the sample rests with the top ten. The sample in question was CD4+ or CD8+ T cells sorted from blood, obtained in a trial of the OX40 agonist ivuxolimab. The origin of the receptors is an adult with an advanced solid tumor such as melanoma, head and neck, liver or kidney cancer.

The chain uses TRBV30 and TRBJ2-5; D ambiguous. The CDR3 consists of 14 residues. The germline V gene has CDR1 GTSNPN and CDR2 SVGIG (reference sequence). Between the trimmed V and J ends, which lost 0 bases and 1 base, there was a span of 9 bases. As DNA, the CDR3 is TGTGCCTGGAGTGTAAATGGCCCCCAAGAGACCCAGTACTTC. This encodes CAWSVNGPQETQYF.

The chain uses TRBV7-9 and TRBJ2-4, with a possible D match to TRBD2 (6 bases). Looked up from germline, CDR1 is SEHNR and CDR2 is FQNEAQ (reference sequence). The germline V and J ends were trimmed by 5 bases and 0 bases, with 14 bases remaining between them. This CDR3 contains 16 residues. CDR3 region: CASSIYGGLAKNIQYF. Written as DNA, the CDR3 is TGTGCCAGCAGCATATACGGGGGATTAGCCAAAAACATTCAGTACTTC.

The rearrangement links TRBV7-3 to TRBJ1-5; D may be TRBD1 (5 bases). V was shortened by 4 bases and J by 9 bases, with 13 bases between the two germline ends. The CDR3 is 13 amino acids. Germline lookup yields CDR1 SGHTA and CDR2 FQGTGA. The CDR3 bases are TGTGCCAGCAGCTCTTCCAGGGAGGCGCCCCAGCATTTT. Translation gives CASSSSREAPQHF.

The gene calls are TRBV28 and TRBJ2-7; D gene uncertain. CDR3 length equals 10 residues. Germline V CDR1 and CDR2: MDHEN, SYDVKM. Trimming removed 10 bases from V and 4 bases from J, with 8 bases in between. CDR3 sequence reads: CATSRYEQYF. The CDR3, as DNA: TGTGCCACCTCCCGGTACGAGCAGTACTTC.

Written as DNA, the CDR3 is TGTGCCAGCTCACCGCAGGGGGCCCACGAGCAGTACGTC. Translating gives CASSPQGAHEQYV. The chain links TRBV18 to TRBJ2-7, with 8 bases identical to TRBD1. CDR1 and CDR2 (germline): KGHSH, LQKENI. J was trimmed by 5 bases and V by 3 bases; bases with no gene match: 3. This CDR3 is built from 13 residues.

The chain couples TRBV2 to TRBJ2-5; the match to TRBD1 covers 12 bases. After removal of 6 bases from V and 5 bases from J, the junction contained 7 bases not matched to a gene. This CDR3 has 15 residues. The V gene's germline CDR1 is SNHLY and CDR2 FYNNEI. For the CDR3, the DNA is TGTGCCAGCAGCGCCGGGACAGGGGGCAAGGAGACCCAGTACTTC. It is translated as CASSAGTGGKETQYF.

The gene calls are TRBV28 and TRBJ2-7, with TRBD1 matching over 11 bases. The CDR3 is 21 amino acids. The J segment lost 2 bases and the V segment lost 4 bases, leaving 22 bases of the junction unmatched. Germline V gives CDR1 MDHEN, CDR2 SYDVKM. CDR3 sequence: CASSSKDRGPWGSGGPYEQYF. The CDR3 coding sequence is TGTGCCAGCAGTTCTAAGGACAGGGGGCCCTGGGGCTCAGGGGGCCCCTACGAGCAGTACTTC. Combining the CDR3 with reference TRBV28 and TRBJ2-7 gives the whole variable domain DVKVTQSSRYLVKRTGEKVFLECVQDMDHENMFWYRQDPGLGLRLIYFSYDVKMKEKGDIPEGYSVSREKKERFSLILESASTNQTSMYLCASSSKDRGPWGSGGPYEQYFGPGTRLTVT.

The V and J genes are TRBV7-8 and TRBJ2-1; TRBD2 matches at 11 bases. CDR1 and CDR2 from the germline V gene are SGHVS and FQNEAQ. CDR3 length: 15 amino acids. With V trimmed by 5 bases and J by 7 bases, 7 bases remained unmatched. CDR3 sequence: CASSVSGGAWNEQFF. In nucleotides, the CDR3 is TGTGCCAGCAGCGTTAGCGGGGGGGCATGGAATGAGCAGTTCTTC.

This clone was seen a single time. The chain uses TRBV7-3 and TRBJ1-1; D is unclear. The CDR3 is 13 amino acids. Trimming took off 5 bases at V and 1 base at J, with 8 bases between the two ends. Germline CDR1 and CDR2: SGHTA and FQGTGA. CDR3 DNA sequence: TGTGCCAGCAGCCCAACGGGGAACACTGAAGCTTTCTTT. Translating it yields CASSPTGNTEAFF.

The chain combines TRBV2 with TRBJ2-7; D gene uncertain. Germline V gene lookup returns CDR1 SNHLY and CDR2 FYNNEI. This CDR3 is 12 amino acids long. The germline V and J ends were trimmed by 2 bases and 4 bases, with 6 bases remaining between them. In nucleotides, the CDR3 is TGTGCCAGCAGTGAACTGGGATACGAGCAGTACGTC. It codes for CASSELGYEQYV.

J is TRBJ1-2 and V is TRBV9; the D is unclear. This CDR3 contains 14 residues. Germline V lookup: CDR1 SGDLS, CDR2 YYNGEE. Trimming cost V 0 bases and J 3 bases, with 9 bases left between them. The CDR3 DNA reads TGTGCCAGCAGCGTAGAACCGGGATACTATGGCTACACCTTC. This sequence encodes CASSVEPGYYGYTF. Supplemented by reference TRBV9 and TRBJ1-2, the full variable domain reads DSGVTQTPKHLITATGQRVTLRCSPRSGDLSVYWYQQSLDQGLQFLIQYYNGEERAKGNILERFSAQQFPDLHSELNLSSLELGDSALYFCASSVEPGYYGYTFGSGTRLTVV.

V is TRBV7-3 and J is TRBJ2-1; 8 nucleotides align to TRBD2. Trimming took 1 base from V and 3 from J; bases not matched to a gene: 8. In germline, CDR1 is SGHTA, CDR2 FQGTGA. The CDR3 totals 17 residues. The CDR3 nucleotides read TGTGCCAGCAGCTTAATAGGGACTAGGGGGGACTACAATGAGCAGTTCTTC. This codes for CASSLIGTRGDYNEQFF.

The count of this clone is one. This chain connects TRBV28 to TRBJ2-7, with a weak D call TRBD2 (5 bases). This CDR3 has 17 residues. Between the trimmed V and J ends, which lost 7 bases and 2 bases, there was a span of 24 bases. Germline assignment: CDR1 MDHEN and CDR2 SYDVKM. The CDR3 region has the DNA TGTGCCAGCACCTCTTCGCGGGCAGACTTTGATACCTACGAGCAGTACGTC. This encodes CASTSSRADFDTYEQYV.

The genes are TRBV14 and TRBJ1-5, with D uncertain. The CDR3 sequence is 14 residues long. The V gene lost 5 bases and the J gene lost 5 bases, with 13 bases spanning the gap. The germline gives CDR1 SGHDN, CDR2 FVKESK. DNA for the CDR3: TGTGCCAGCAGCGACGGGAGTCCTCATCAGCCCCAGCATTTT. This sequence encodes CASSDGSPHQPQHF.

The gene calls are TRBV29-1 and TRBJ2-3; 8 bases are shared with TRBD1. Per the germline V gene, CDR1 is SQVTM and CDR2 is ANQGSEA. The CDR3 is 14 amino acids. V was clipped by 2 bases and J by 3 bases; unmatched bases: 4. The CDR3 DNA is TGCAGCGTTGAACAGGGGGCGGTTACAGATACGCAGTATTTT. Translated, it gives CSVEQGAVTDTQYF.

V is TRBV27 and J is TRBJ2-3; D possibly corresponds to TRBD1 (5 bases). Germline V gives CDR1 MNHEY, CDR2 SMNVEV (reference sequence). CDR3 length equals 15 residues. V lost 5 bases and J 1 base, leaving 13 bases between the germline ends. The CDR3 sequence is CASSPRLTGTDTQYF. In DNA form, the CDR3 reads TGTGCCAGCAGTCCACGCCTGACAGGCACAGATACGCAGTATTTT.

The CDR3 nucleotides are TGTGCCAGCAGCCAAATAACGGGGGGGGCAGCCTTGGGGTCCTACAATGAGCAGTTCTTC. Protein sequence: CASSQITGGAALGSYNEQFF. The J gene is TRBJ2-1, the V gene TRBV14; 8 nucleotides align to TRBD2. Germline V lookup: CDR1 SGHDN, CDR2 FVKESK. V trimming: 2 bases; J trimming: 1 base; junction bases outside the gene matches: 16. This CDR3 is 20 amino acids long. Drawing the rest from reference TRBV14 and TRBJ2-1, the complete variable domain is EAGVTQFPSHSVIEKGQTVTLRCDPISGHDNLYWYRRVMGKEIKFLLHFVKESKQDESGMPNNRFLAERTGGTYSTLKVQPAELEDSGVYFCASSQITGGAALGSYNEQFFGPGTRLTVL.

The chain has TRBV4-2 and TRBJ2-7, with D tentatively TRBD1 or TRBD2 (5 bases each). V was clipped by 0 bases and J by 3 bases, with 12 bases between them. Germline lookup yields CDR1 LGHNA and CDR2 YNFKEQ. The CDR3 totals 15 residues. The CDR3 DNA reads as TGTGCCAGCAGCCAAGATTGGGGGACGGGCTACGAGCAGTACTTC. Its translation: CASSQDWGTGYEQYF.

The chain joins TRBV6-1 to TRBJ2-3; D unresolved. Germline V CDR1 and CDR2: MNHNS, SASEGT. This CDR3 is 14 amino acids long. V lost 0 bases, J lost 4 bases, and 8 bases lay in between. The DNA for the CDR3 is TGTGCCAGCAGTGAAGCGCCTCAGGCAGATACGCAGTATTTT. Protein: CASSEAPQADTQYF.

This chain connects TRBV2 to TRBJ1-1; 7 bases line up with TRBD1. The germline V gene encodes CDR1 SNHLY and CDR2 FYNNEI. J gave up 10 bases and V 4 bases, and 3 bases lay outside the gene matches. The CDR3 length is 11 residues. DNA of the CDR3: TGTGCCAGCAGTGTAAACAGGGGAGCTTTCTTT. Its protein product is CASSVNRGAFF.

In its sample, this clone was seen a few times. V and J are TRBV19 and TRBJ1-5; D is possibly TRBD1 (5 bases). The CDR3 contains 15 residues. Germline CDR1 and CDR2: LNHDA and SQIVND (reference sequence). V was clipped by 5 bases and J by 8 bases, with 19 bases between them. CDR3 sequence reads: CASSGVDGGSKPQHF. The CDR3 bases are TGTGCCAGTAGTGGCGTTGATGGGGGAAGTAAGCCCCAGCATTTT.

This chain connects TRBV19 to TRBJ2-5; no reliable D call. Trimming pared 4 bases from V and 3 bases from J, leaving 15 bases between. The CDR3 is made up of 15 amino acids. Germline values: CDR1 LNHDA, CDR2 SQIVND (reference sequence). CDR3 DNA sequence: TGTGCCAGTAGTACTCTCGGGCTTCAGAAAGAGACCCAGTACTTC. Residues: CASSTLGLQKETQYF.

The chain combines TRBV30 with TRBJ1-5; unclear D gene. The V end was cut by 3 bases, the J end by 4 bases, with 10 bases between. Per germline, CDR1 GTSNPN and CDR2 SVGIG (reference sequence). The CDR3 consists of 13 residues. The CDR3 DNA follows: TGTGCCTGGAGGTCCAAGGTTAATCAGCCCCAGCATTTT. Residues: CAWRSKVNQPQHF.

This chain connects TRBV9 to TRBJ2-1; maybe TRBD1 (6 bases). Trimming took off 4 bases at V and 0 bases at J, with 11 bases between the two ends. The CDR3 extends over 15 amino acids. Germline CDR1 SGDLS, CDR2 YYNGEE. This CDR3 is CASSPLQGSYNEQFF. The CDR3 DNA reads TGTGCCAGCAGCCCTTTACAGGGCTCCTACAATGAGCAGTTCTTC.

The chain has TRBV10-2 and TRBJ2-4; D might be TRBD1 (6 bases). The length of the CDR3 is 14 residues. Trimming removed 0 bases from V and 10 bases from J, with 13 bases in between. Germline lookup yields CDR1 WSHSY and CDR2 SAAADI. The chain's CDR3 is CASSESYRVGIQYF. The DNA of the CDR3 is TGCGCCAGCAGTGAGTCTTACAGGGTCGGTATTCAGTACTTC.

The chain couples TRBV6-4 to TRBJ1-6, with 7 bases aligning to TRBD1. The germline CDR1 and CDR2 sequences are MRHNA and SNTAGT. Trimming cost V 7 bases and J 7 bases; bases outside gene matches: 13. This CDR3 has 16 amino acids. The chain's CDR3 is CASTIPTQGENSPLHF. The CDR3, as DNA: TGTGCCAGCACAATTCCTACGCAGGGGGAGAATTCACCCCTCCACTTT.

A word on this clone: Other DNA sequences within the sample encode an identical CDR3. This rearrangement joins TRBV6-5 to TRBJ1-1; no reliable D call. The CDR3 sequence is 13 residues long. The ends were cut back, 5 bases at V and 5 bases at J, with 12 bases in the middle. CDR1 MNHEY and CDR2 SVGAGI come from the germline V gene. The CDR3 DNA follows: TGTGCCAGCAGTCGGACCTCCGGGACTGAAGCTTTCTTT. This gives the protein CASSRTSGTEAFF.